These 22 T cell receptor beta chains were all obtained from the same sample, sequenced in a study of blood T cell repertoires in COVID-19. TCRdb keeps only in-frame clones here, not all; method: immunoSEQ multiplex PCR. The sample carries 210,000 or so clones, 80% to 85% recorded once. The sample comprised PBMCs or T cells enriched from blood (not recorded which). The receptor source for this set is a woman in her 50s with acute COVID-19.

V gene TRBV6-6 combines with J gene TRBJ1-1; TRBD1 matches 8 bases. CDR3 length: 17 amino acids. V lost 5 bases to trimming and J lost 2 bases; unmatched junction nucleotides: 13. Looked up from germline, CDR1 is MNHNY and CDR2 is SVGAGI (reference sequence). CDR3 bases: TGTGCCAGCAGTCCCCCGACAGGGGCGCTCCCTAACACTGAAGCTTTCTTT. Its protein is CASSPPTGALPNTEAFF.

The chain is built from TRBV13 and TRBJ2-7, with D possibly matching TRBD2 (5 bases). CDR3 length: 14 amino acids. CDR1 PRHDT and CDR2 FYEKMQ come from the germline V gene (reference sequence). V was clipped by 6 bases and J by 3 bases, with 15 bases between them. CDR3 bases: TGTGCCAGCAGTCGAGGGAGCTTCATCTACGAGCAGTACTTC. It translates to CASSRGSFIYEQYF.

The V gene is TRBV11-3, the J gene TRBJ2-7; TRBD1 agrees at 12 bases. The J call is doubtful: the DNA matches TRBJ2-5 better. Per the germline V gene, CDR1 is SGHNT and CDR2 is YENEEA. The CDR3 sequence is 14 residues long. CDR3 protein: CASSLEGQGATQYF. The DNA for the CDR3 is TGTGCCAGCAGCTTAGAGGGACAGGGGGCGACCCAGTACTTC.

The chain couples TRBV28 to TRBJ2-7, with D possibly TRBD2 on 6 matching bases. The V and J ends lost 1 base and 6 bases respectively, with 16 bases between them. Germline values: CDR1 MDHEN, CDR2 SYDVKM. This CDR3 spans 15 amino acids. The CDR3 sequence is CASSLSAGRVSEQYF. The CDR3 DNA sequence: TGTGCCAGCAGTTTATCGGCGGGGCGGGTTAGCGAGCAGTACTTC.

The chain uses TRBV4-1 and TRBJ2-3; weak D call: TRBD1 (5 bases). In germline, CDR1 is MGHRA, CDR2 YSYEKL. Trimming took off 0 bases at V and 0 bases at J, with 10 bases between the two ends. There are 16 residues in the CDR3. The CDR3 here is CASSQDRADSTDTQYF. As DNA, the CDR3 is TGCGCCAGCAGCCAAGACAGGGCCGATAGCACAGATACGCAGTATTTT.

The CDR3 protein is CARSPTPGTSGDKANTGELFF. CDR3 nucleotide sequence: TGTGCCAGAAGTCCAACCCCCGGGACTAGCGGGGATAAAGCGAACACCGGGGAGCTGTTTTTT. This chain links TRBV5-3 with TRBJ2-2; 13 bases align to TRBD2. TRBV5-3 is known as an ORF, though its function is uncertain. The ends lost 5 bases at V and 0 bases at J; junction bases unmatched: 16. The CDR3 is 21 residues long.

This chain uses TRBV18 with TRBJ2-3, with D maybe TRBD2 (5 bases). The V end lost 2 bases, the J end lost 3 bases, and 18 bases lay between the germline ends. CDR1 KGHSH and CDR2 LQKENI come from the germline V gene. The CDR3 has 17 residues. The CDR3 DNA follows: TGTGCCAGCTCACCAGGGTTGGGGAGTTCAATTACAGATACGCAGTATTTT. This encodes CASSPGLGSSITDTQYF.

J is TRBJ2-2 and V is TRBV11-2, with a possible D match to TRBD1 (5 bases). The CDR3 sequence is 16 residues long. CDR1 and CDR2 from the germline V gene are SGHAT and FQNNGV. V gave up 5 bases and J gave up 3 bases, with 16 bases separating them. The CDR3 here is CASSPRVGWDTGELFF. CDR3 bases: TGTGCCAGCAGCCCCAGGGTAGGGTGGGACACCGGGGAGCTGTTTTTT.

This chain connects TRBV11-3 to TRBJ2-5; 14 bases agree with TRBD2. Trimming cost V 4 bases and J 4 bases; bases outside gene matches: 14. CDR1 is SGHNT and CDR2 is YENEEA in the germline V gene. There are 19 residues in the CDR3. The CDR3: CASSYFGLAGGPIGETQYF. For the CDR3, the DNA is TGTGCCAGCAGCTATTTCGGACTAGCGGGGGGCCCAATCGGAGAGACCCAGTACTTC.

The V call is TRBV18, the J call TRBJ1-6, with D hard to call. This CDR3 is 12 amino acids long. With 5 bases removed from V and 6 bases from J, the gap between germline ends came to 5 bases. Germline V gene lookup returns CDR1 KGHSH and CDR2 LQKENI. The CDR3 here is CASSSGNSPLHF. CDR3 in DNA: TGTGCCAGCTCATCAGGTAATTCACCCCTCCACTTT.

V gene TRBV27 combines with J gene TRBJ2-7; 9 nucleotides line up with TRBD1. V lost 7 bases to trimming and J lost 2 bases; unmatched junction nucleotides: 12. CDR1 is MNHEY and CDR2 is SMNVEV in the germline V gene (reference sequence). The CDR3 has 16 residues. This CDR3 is CASKGALGQGAYEQYF. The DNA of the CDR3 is TGTGCCAGCAAGGGGGCCCTGGGACAGGGCGCCTACGAGCAGTACTTC.

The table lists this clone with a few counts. CDR3 DNA: TGTGCCAGCAGCCCGGACAGGGTGGATCAGTTCTTC. Its protein is CASSPDRVDQFF. The chain couples TRBV9 to TRBJ2-1, with 8 positions matching TRBD1. V was pared by 4 bases and J by 13 bases, with 7 bases of the junction left unmatched. CDR3 length: 12 amino acids. Germline assignment: CDR1 SGDLS and CDR2 YYNGEE. Variable domain in full (rest from reference TRBV9 and TRBJ2-1): DSGVTQTPKHLITATGQRVTLRCSPRSGDLSVYWYQQSLDQGLQFLIQYYNGEERAKGNILERFSAQQFPDLHSELNLSSLELGDSALYFCASSPDRVDQFFGPGTRLTVL.

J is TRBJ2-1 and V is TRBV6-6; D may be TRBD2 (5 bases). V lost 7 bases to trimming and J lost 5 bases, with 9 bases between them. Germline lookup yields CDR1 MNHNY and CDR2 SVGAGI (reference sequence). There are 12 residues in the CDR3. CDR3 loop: CASNGLDNEQFF. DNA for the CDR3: TGTGCCAGCAACGGACTGGACAATGAGCAGTTCTTC.

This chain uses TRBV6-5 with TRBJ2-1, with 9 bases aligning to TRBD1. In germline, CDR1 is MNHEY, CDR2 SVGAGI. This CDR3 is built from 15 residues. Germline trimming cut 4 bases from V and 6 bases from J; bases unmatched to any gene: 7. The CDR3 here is CASSWSGQGSNEQFF. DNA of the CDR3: TGTGCCAGCAGTTGGTCGGGACAGGGTTCCAATGAGCAGTTCTTC.

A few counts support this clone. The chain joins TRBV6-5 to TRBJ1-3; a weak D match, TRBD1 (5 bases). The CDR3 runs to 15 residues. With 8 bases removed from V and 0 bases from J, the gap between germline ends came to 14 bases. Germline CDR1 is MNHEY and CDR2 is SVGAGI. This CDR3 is CASATRQRSGNTIYF. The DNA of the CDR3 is TGTGCCAGCGCAACGCGACAGCGCTCTGGAAACACCATATATTTT.

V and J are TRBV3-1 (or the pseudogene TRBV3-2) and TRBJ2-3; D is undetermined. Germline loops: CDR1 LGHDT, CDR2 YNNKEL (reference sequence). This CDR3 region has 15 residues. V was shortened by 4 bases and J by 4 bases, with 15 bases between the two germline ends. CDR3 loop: CASSPEVSRSDTQYF. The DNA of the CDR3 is TGTGCCAGCAGCCCCGAGGTCAGCCGGTCAGATACGCAGTATTTT.

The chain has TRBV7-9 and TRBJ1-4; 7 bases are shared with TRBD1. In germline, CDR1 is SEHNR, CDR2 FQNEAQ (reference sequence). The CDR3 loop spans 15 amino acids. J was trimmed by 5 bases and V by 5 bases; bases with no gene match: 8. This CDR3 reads CASSPKPTGNEKLFF. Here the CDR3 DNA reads TGTGCCAGCAGCCCTAAACCGACAGGGAATGAAAAACTGTTTTTT.

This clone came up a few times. The CDR3 region is CASSYSPGQGDVYEQYF. The CDR3 coding sequence is TGTGCCAGCAGTTACTCGCCGGGACAGGGGGATGTCTACGAGCAGTACTTC. The gene calls are TRBV6-2 or TRBV6-3 and TRBJ2-7; TRBD1 aligns across 11 bases. This CDR3 is built from 17 residues. V trimming: 0 bases; J trimming: 3 bases; junction bases outside the gene matches: 7. CDR1 and CDR2 from the germline V gene are MNHEY and SVGEGT.

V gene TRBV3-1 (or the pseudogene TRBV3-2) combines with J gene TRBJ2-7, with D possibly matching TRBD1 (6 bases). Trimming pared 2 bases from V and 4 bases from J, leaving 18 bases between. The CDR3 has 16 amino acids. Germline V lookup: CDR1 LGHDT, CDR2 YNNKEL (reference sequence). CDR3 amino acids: CASSQIHRVVFYEQYF. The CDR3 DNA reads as TGTGCCAGCAGCCAAATTCACAGGGTTGTGTTTTACGAGCAGTACTTC.

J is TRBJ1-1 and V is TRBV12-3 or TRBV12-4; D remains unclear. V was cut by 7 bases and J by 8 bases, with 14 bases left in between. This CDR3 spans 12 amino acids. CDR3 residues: CASIDQATEAFF. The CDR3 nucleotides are TGTGCCAGCATAGATCAGGCCACAGAAGCTTTCTTT.

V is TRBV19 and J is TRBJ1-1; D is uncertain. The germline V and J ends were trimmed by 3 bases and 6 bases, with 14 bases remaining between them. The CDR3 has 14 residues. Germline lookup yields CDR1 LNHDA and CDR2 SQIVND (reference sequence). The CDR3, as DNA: TGTGCCAGTAGTATCGTGGCGGGTGGAGCTGAAGCTTTCTTT. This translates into CASSIVAGGAEAFF.

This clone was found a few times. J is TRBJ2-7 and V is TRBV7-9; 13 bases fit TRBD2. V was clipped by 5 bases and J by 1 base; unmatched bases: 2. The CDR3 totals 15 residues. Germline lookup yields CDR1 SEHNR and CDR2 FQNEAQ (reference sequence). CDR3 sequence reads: CASSTTSGRSYEQYF. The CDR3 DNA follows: TGTGCCAGCAGCACGACTAGCGGGAGGTCCTACGAGCAGTACTTC.